This TCR beta chain emerged from a study of blood T cell repertoires in COVID-19. Overall study: T cells, B-cell-depleted T cells, or PBMCs supplied cDNA or gDNA.

The assay was immunoSEQ multiplex PCR, and TCRdb's table has in-frame clones only and misses some. The profile shows over 65,000 clones, around 90% of them singletons. This CDR3 spans 13 amino acids. Germline V gene data show CDR1 as MNHEY and CDR2 as SMNVEV (reference sequence). V dropped 5 bases and J dropped 1 base, with 8 bases sitting between them. This TCR was sampled from a man aged 45-65 years with active COVID-19. This chain joins TRBV27 and TRBJ1-1; D is unresolved. Sequencing was performed on peripheral blood. Here the CDR3 reads CASSRRKNTEAFF. The CDR3 bases are TGTGCCAGCAGTCGGAGGAAGAACACTGAAGCTTTCTTT.